This TCR beta chain was sequenced in a study of blood T cell repertoires in COVID-19. Whole-study context: The United States, Italy and Spain supplied acute and convalescent COVID-19 samples. In each case, the material was cDNA or gDNA derived from T cells, B-cell-depleted T cells, or PBMCs.

Authors' methods: Estimated nucleated cell counts came from reference gene primer amplification. Libraries were prepared by immunoSEQ multiplex PCR; TCRdb keeps only in-frame clonotypes and omits some of them. That table supplies the V and J calls and clone size; D and trimming were determined from the DNA. The sample carries around 150,000 clones, over 60% recorded once. Germline loops: CDR1 SGHTA, CDR2 FQGNSA. Trimming took 5 bases from V and 0 from J, leaving 14 bases between them. The CDR3 runs 16 residues. The specimen sequenced was peripheral blood. The receptor was isolated from a man aged 45-65 years with acute or convalescent COVID-19. The rearrangement links TRBV7-2 to TRBJ1-5, with a tentative D call TRBD1 (6 bases). The CDR3 here is CASSPDSSGSNQPQHF. CDR3 bases: TGTGCCAGCAGCCCGGACAGCTCAGGTAGCAATCAGCCCCAGCATTTT.